Presented here are 22 T cell receptor beta chains from one specimen sequenced in a study of early T cells in non-severe SARS-CoV-2 infection. Via MiXCR, TCRdb re-called the 5' RACE reads, giving one row per CDR3 protein. This repertoire shows 28,000 or so distinct CDR3 sequences, around 5% found once; its top ten account for roughly 4.4%. The material sequenced was whole blood. Every receptor here comes from an adult who was a healthcare worker with PCR-confirmed SARS-CoV-2 infection or an uninfected control (not recorded which).

This clonotype was seen only a few times. V gene TRBV29-1 combines with J gene TRBJ2-7; 9 bases agree with TRBD1. J lost 9 bases, V lost 6 bases, and 12 bases had no gene match. There are 13 residues in the CDR3. The V gene's germline CDR1 is SQVTM and CDR2 ANQGSEA. Here the CDR3 DNA reads TGCAGCGTCCTGGGACAGGGATTGAGTGTGCAGTACTTC. Translated: CSVLGQGLSVQYF.

Ten or more counts support this clonotype. The chain links TRBV20-1 to TRBJ2-3; 12 bases agree with TRBD2. CDR3 size: 17 residues. Looked up from germline, CDR1 is DFQATT and CDR2 is SNEGSKA (reference sequence). J lost 7 bases, V lost 3 bases, and 14 bases had no gene match. CDR3 region: CSARGGGLAGRSNTQYF. The CDR3 bases are TGCAGTGCTAGGGGTGGTGGACTAGCGGGGCGGTCGAATACGCAGTATTTT.

This clonotype was counted ten times or more. V is TRBV5-4 and J is TRBJ2-7; maybe TRBD1 (5 bases). Germline CDR1 SGHNT, CDR2 YYREEE (reference sequence). V was pared by 2 bases and J by 3 bases, with 12 bases between. This CDR3 has 14 amino acids. In nucleotides, the CDR3 is TGTGCCAGCAGCTTCCCAGGGAAGTTCTACGAGCAGTACTTC. It codes for CASSFPGKFYEQYF. Full variable domain (rest looked up from reference TRBV5-4 and TRBJ2-7): ETGVTQSPTHLIKTRGQQVTLRCSSQSGHNTVSWYQQALGQGPQFIFQYYREEENGRGNFPPRFSGLQFPNYSSELNVNALELDDSALYLCASSFPGKFYEQYFGPGTRLTVT.

Ten or more counts support this clonotype. The chain joins TRBV5-1 to TRBJ2-5, with D perhaps matching TRBD2 (6 bases). This CDR3 contains 15 residues. Per the germline V gene, CDR1 is SGHRS and CDR2 is YFSETQ. Between the trimmed V and J ends, which lost 4 bases and 5 bases, there was a span of 18 bases. The CDR3 region has the DNA TGCGCCAGCAGCATCGGGAGTCCTCACGGGGAGACCCAGTACTTC. As protein: CASSIGSPHGETQYF.

In this sample, this clonotype turned up many times. V gene TRBV7-3 combines with J gene TRBJ2-2; TRBD1 matches 8 bases. Trimming took 2 bases from V and 5 from J; bases not matched to a gene: 4. The length of the CDR3 is 15 residues. Germline V gives CDR1 SGHTA, CDR2 FQGTGA. The CDR3 coding sequence is TGTGCCAGCAGCTTATCCTGGACAGGGACCGGGGAGCTGTTTTTT. This gives the protein CASSLSWTGTGELFF.

This clonotype was found a few times. The rearrangement uses TRBV6-2 or TRBV6-3 and TRBJ1-5; tentative D call: TRBD1 (5 bases). The CDR3 consists of 21 residues. The germline gives CDR1 MNHEY, CDR2 SVGEGT. The V and J ends lost 5 bases and 0 bases respectively, with 29 bases between them. CDR3 amino acids: CASSKASYRDLREHSNQPQHF. For the CDR3, the DNA is TGTGCCAGCAGTAAGGCCTCGTATCGGGACCTGCGCGAACATAGCAATCAGCCCCAGCATTTT.

This clonotype was observed many times. This sequence joins TRBV6-5 and TRBJ1-2; D is perhaps TRBD1 (6 bases). Germline loops: CDR1 MNHEY, CDR2 SVGAGI. Deletions cut 7 bases from V and 8 bases from J, with 23 bases between. This CDR3 spans 15 amino acids. The CDR3 DNA is TGTGCCAGCAAGGTCTCATTTCCACAGGGTGGGGGCTACACCTTC. As protein: CASKVSFPQGGGYTF.

Many counts were recorded for this clonotype. V gene TRBV4-1 combines with J gene TRBJ1-6, with a tentative D call TRBD1 (5 bases). Germline CDR1 reads MGHRA; CDR2 reads YSYEKL. V was shortened by 1 base and J by 10 bases, with 14 bases between the two germline ends. The CDR3 runs 15 residues. The CDR3 region is CASSQAGTGRSPLHF. The CDR3 coding sequence is TGCGCCAGCAGCCAAGCCGGGACGGGAAGATCACCCCTCCACTTT.

This clonotype came up many times. V usage is TRBV7-6 and J usage is TRBJ2-3; D may be TRBD1 (6 bases). Trimming took off 1 base at V and 3 bases at J, with 17 bases between the two ends. Germline V gene data show CDR1 as SGHVS and CDR2 as FNYEAQ. The CDR3 length is 17 residues. The CDR3 is CASSLGPRTERTDTQYF. The CDR3 DNA sequence: TGTGCCAGCAGCTTAGGACCCCGGACAGAGCGAACAGATACGCAGTATTTT.

This clonotype was detected only a few times. The CDR3 sequence is CSASRTPSTDTQYF. CDR3 sequence (DNA): TGCAGTGCTAGTAGGACACCCTCCACAGATACGCAGTATTTT. V gene TRBV20-1 combines with J gene TRBJ2-3; the D gene is possibly TRBD1 (5 bases). This CDR3 comprises 14 residues. CDR1 and CDR2 (germline): DFQATT, SNEGSKA (reference sequence). Trimming removed 3 bases from V and 2 bases from J, with 12 bases in between.

This clonotype was found a few times. The rearrangement uses TRBV25-1 and TRBJ2-3, with 11 bases lining up with TRBD2. The CDR3 spans 14 residues. J gave up 3 bases and V 5 bases, and 1 base lay outside the gene matches. From germline, CDR1 is MGHDK and CDR2 SYGVNS. DNA for the CDR3: TGTGCCAGCAGTCCTAGCGGGAGGACAGATACGCAGTATTTT. Translating it yields CASSPSGRTDTQYF. Using reference TRBV25-1 and TRBJ2-3 for the parts outside the CDR3, the full variable domain is EADIYQTPRYLVIGTGKKITLECSQTMGHDKMYWYQQDPGMELHLIHYSYGVNSTEKGDLSSESTVSRIRTEHFPLTLESARPSHTSQYLCASSPSGRTDTQYFGPGTRLTVL.

This clonotype occurred many times. V gene TRBV11-2 combines with J gene TRBJ1-2; D might be TRBD1 (5 bases). CDR1 and CDR2 (germline): SGHAT, FQNNGV. The CDR3 sequence is 17 residues long. The V and J ends lost 5 bases and 4 bases respectively, with 23 bases between them. The CDR3: CASSPLTGGRISYGYTF. CDR3 in DNA: TGTGCCAGCAGCCCCCTGACGGGGGGTAGGATCAGCTATGGCTACACCTTC.

This clonotype was seen many times. The gene calls are TRBV20-1 and TRBJ2-1; D might be TRBD1 (5 bases). CDR1 is DFQATT and CDR2 is SNEGSKA in the germline V gene (reference sequence). Trimming took off 0 bases at V and 0 bases at J, with 9 bases between the two ends. There are 15 residues in the CDR3. CDR3 in DNA: TGCAGTGCTAGAGATCAAAGGGGCTCCTACAATGAGCAGTTCTTC. It translates to CSARDQRGSYNEQFF.

This clonotype was recorded at least ten times. V usage is TRBV20-1 and J usage is TRBJ1-5; D call uncertain. CDR1 and CDR2 from the germline V gene are DFQATT and SNEGSKA (reference sequence). CDR3 size: 12 residues. The V and J ends lost 5 bases and 1 base respectively, with 6 bases between them. Written as DNA, the CDR3 is TGCAGTGCTCTGAACAGCAATCAGCCCCAGCATTTT. Translation gives CSALNSNQPQHF.

Turning to this clonotype: A single base separates this from a much larger clone, so it may be a read error. The rearrangement uses TRBV12-3 or TRBV12-4 and TRBJ1-3; perhaps TRBD1 as D (5 bases). The CDR3 extends over 17 amino acids. CDR3 sequence: CASSFGVGQGGGNAIYF. The CDR3 coding sequence is TGTGCCAGCAGTTTTGGAGTGGGGCAGGGCGGCGGAAACGCCATATATTTT.

This clonotype was counted at least ten times. This sequence joins TRBV4-1 and TRBJ2-2, with TRBD2 matching over 7 bases. Germline-derived CDR1 and CDR2 are MGHRA and YSYEKL. CDR3 size: 14 residues. V lost 8 bases and J lost 1; bases outside the gene matches: 4. CDR3 in DNA: TGCGCCAGCTCCGGACTAGTGAACACCGGGGAGCTGTTTTTT. Amino acid sequence: CASSGLVNTGELFF.

The J gene is TRBJ2-7, the V gene TRBV7-2; 8 bases fit TRBD1. Germline CDR1 and CDR2: SGHTA and FQGNSA. V shed 4 bases and J 7 bases; nucleotides not matched to a gene: 9. This CDR3 is built from 14 residues. CDR3 coding DNA: TGTGCCAGCAGCTCCTATGACAGGGGTACGGAGCAGTACTTC. This sequence encodes CASSSYDRGTEQYF.

Points on this clonotype: A much larger clone lies a single base off, so this may be a read error. The gene calls are TRBV5-1 and TRBJ2-3, with D perhaps matching TRBD2 (5 bases). CDR1 SGHRS and CDR2 YFSETQ come from the germline V gene. CDR3 length equals 15 residues. CDR3 in amino acids: CASSLEVSSTDTLYF. For the CDR3, the DNA is TGCGCCAGCAGCTTGGAGGTTTCTAGCACAGATACGCTGTATTTT.

This clonotype was seen many times. The gene calls are TRBV20-1 and TRBJ2-1, with TRBD1 matching over 11 bases. Germline V lookup: CDR1 DFQATT, CDR2 SNEGSKA (reference sequence). With 5 bases clipped from V and 4 bases from J, the junction kept 10 bases outside the gene matches. This CDR3 contains 16 residues. The CDR3 loop is CSAGKSDRGLYNEQFF. CDR3 nucleotides: TGCAGTGCTGGAAAATCGGACAGGGGGCTGTACAATGAGCAGTTCTTC.

The rearrangement links TRBV6-5 to TRBJ1-1, with a weak D call TRBD1 (5 bases). CDR3 length: 14 residues. Trimming pared 0 bases from V and 7 bases from J, leaving 12 bases between. From germline, CDR1 is MNHEY and CDR2 SVGAGI. In DNA form, the CDR3 reads TGTGCCAGCAGTTACTCCTACGACCAGGGTGAAGCTTTCTTT. Protein: CASSYSYDQGEAFF.

Many counts were recorded for this clonotype. The gene calls are TRBV5-1 and TRBJ2-1, with TRBD1 matching 10 bases. After removal of 4 bases from V and 8 bases from J, the junction contained 9 bases not matched to a gene. This CDR3 spans 15 amino acids. Germline V CDR1 and CDR2: SGHRS, YFSETQ. CDR3: CASSLRQGASHEQFF. CDR3 nucleotide sequence: TGCGCCAGCAGCCTAAGACAGGGGGCTTCGCATGAGCAGTTCTTC.

The chain couples TRBV20-1 to TRBJ2-7; D may be TRBD1 or TRBD2 (5 bases each). This CDR3 has 15 amino acids. Trimming removed 5 bases from V and 5 bases from J, with 22 bases in between. Per the germline V gene, CDR1 is DFQATT and CDR2 is SNEGSKA (reference sequence). The CDR3 loop is CSAEDMDTDYNEQYF. In DNA form, the CDR3 reads TGCAGTGCTGAGGATATGGACACCGACTACAACGAGCAGTACTTC.